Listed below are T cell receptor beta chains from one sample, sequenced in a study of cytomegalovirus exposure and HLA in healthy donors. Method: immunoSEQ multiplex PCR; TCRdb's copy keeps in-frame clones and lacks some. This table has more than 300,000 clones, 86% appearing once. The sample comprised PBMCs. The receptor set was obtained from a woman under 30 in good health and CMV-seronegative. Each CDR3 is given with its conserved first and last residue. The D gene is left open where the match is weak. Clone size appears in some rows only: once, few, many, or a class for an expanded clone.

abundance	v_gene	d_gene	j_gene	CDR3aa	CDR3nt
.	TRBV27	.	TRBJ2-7	CASSLKGEYYEQYF	TGTGCCAGCAGTTTAAAGGGAGAGTACTACGAGCAGTACTTC
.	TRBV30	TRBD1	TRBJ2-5	CAWTGGGETQYF	TGTGCCTGGACAGGGGGCGGGGAGACCCAGTACTTC
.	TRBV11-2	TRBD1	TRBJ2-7	CASSFTGGPYEQYF	TGTGCCAGCAGCTTTACAGGGGGTCCCTACGAGCAGTACTTC
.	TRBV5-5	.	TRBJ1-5	CASSFWDTWDQPQHF	TGTGCCAGCAGCTTCTGGGACACTTGGGATCAGCCCCAGCATTTT
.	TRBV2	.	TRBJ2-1	CASTSWRTLTYNEQFF	TGTGCCAGCACCTCGTGGCGGACACTCACCTACAATGAGCAGTTCTTC
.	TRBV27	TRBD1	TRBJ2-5	CASSIQGIQETQYF	TGTGCCAGCAGTATACAGGGGATTCAAGAGACCCAGTACTTC
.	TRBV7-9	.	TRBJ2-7	CASSWGYGYTYEQYF	TGTGCCAGCAGCTGGGGCTACGGCTACACCTACGAGCAGTACTTC
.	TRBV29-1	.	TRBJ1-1	CSVRNRALDTEAFF	TGCAGCGTCCGGAACAGGGCTCTGGACACTGAAGCTTTCTTT
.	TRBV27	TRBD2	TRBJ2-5	CASSFLAGGNQQETQYF	TGTGCCAGCAGTTTCCTGGCGGGGGGGAATCAACAAGAGACCCAGTACTTC
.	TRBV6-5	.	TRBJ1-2	CASSAPGVGGYTF	TGTGCCAGCAGTGCCCCGGGGGTAGGAGGCTACACCTTC
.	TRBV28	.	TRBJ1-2	CASSVAGYGYTF	TGTGCCAGCAGCGTGGCGGGCTATGGCTACACCTTC
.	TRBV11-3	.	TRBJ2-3	CASSLAGADTQYF	TGTGCCAGCAGCTTAGCAGGGGCAGATACGCAGTATTTT
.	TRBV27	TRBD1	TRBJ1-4	CASSPPLTGGNEKLFF	TGTGCCAGCAGTCCACCATTGACAGGGGGTAATGAAAAACTGTTTTTT
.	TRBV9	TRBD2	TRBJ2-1	CASSVLAGGLNEQFF	TGTGCCAGCAGCGTTTTGGCGGGGGGGTTAAATGAGCAGTTCTTC
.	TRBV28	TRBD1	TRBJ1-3	CASRGTGAGNTIYF	TGTGCCAGCAGGGGAACAGGGGCTGGAAACACCATATATTTT
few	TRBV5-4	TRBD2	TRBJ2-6	CASSSTQGLAGVEGANVLTF	TGTGCCAGCAGCTCCACCCAGGGACTAGCGGGAGTGGAGGGGGCCAACGTCCTGACTTTC
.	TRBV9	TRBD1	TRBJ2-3	CASSQGAGSDTQYF	TGTGCCAGCAGCCAGGGGGCGGGGTCAGATACGCAGTATTTT
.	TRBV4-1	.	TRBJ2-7	CASSPGITYEQYF	TGCGCCAGCAGCCCAGGGATCACCTACGAGCAGTACTTC
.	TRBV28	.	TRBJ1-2	CASRVTGVNYGYTF	TGTGCCAGCAGGGTGACGGGAGTGAACTATGGCTACACCTTC
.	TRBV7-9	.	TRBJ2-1	CASSLTGPKDNEQFF	TGTGCCAGCAGCCTGACAGGCCCGAAAGACAATGAGCAGTTCTTC
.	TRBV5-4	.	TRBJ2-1	CASSSRVPEQFF	TGTGCCAGCAGCTCCCGGGTCCCTGAGCAGTTCTTC
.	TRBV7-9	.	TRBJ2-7	CASSEVSSYEQYF	TGTGCCAGCAGCGAGGTCTCCTCCTACGAGCAGTACTTC
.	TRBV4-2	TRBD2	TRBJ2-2	CASSQVIELARITGELFF	TGTGCCAGCAGCCAAGTTATTGAACTAGCGAGAATCACCGGGGAGCTGTTTTTT
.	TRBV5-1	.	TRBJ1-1	CASRQGYTEAFF	TGCGCCAGCAGGCAGGGGTACACTGAAGCTTTCTTT
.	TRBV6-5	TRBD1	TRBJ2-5	CASSYGQGVGTQYF	TGTGCCAGCAGTTACGGACAGGGGGTTGGGACCCAGTACTTC
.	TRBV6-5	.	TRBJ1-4	CAVKARGARNEKLFF	TGTGCCGTCAAAGCCCGGGGGGCGCGTAATGAAAAACTGTTTTTT
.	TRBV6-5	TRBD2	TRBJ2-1	CASRSSGGEQFF	TGTGCCAGCAGATCAAGCGGGGGGGAGCAGTTCTTC
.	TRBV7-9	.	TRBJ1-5	CASSLDRRTGRGQPQHF	TGTGCCAGCAGCTTAGATCGCAGAACAGGGAGAGGTCAGCCCCAGCATTTT
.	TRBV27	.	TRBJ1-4	CASSPPGLANEKLFF	TGTGCCAGCAGTCCACCGGGACTAGCTAATGAAAAACTGTTTTTT
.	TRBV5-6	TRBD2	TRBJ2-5	CASSFGLGVLETQYF	TGTGCCAGCAGCTTCGGACTAGGCGTATTAGAGACCCAGTACTTC
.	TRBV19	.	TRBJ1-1	CASTRTAENTEAFF	TGTGCCAGTACCCGGACAGCTGAGAACACTGAAGCTTTCTTT
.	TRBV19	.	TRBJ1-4	CASSMGGRTTNEKLFF	TGTGCCAGTAGTATGGGGGGGAGAACAACTAATGAAAAACTGTTTTTT
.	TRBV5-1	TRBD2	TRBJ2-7	CASSRRGAEEQYF	TGCGCCAGCAGCCGGCGGGGGGCGGAGGAGCAGTACTTC
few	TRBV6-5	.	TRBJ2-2	CASSSTSTGELFF	TGTGCCAGCAGTTCCACAAGCACCGGGGAGCTGTTTTTT
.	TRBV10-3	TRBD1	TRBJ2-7	CAIRPGQNGPYEQYF	TGTGCCATCAGGCCGGGACAGAATGGTCCCTACGAGCAGTACTTC
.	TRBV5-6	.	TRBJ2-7	CASSAGRYYEQYF	TGTGCCAGTAGTGCGGGCCGGTACTACGAGCAGTACTTC
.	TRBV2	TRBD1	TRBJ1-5	CASSETGARQPQHF	TGTGCCAGCAGTGAGACAGGGGCCCGTCAGCCCCAGCATTTT
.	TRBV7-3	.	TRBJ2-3	CASSPLYGGTDTQYF	TGTGCCAGCAGCCCCCTCTACGGTGGCACAGATACGCAGTATTTT
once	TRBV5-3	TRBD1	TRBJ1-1	CARSVSGGNTEAFF	TGTGCCAGAAGCGTCTCAGGGGGGAACACTGAAGCTTTCTTT
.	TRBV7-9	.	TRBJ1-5	CASSPGGNQPQHF	TGTGCCAGCAGCCCGGGGGGGAATCAGCCCCAGCATTTT
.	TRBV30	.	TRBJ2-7	CAWSVVGLEQYF	TGTGCCTGGAGTGTAGTCGGTTTAGAGCAGTACTTC
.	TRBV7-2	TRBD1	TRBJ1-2	CASSLAYRGVGTGGYTF	TGTGCCAGCAGCTTAGCGTACAGGGGCGTGGGTACGGGTGGCTACACCTTC
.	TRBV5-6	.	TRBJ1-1	CASSFGVGTEAFF	TGTGCCAGCAGCTTCGGGGTTGGCACTGAAGCTTTCTTT
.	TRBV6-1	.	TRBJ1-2	CASSEGVVYGYTF	TGTGCCAGCAGTGAAGGCGTCGTGTATGGCTACACCTTC
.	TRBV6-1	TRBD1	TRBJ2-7	CASSVGQGSSYEQYF	TGTGCCAGCAGCGTGGGACAGGGAAGCTCCTACGAGCAGTACTTC
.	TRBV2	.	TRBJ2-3	CASRGGGASTDTQYF	TGTGCCAGCAGGGGAGGAGGGGCGAGCACAGATACGCAGTATTTT
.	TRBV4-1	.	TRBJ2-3	CASSQVQRDASTDTQYF	TGCGCCAGCAGCCAAGTTCAGCGCGACGCGAGCACAGATACGCAGTATTTT
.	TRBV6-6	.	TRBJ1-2	CASSNRAVAGYTF	TGTGCCAGCAGTAACAGGGCCGTTGCGGGCTACACCTTC
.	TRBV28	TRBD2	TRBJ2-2	CASRAGGPDTGELFF	TGTGCCAGCAGAGCGGGGGGGCCGGACACCGGGGAGCTGTTTTTT
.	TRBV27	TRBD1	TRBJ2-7	CASSLAGTGGDEQYF	TGTGCCAGCAGTCTCGCCGGGACAGGGGGCGACGAGCAGTACTTC
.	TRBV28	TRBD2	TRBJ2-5	CASSLDLAGGPPETQYF	TGTGCCAGCAGTTTGGACTTAGCGGGGGGCCCCCCAGAGACCCAGTACTTC
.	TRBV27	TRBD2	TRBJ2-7	CASSLGGGYEQYF	TGTGCCAGCAGTTTGGGCGGGGGGTACGAGCAGTACTTC
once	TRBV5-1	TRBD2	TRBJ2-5	CASSSGLAGGLYQETQYF	TGCGCCAGCAGCTCTGGACTAGCGGGGGGGCTTTACCAAGAGACCCAGTACTTC
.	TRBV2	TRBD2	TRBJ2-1	CASSISGAGGEQFF	TGTGCCAGCAGTATTAGCGGGGCGGGAGGTGAGCAGTTCTTC
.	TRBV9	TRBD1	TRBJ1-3	CASSVTGALGNTIYF	TGTGCCAGCAGCGTAACAGGGGCGCTTGGAAACACCATATATTTT
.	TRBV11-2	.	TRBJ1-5	CASSLSQTLGPQHF	TGTGCCAGCAGCTTATCACAGACCTTAGGGCCCCAGCATTTT
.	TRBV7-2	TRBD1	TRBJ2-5	CASSPGTGLETQYF	TGTGCCAGCAGCCCAGGGACAGGGTTGGAGACCCAGTACTTC
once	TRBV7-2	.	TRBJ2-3	CASSIGIDTQYF	TGTGCCAGCAGCATAGGTATAGATACGCAGTATTTT